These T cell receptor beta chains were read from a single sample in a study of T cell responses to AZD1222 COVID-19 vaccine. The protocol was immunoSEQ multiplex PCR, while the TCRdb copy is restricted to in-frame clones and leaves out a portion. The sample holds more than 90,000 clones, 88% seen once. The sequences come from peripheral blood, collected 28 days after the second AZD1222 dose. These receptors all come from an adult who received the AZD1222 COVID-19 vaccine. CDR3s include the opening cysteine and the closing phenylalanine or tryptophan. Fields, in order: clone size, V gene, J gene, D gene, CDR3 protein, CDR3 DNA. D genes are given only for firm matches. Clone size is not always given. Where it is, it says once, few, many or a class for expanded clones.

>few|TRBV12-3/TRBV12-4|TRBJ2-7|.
CASSLSRGYEQYF
TGTGCCAGCAGTTTAAGCAGGGGCTACGAGCAGTACTTC
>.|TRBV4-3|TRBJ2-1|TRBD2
CASSQEGLAPNEQFF
TGCGCCAGCAGCCAAGAGGGACTAGCGCCCAATGAGCAGTTCTTC
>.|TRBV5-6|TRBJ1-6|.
CASSLEGVLNSPLHF
TGTGCCAGCAGCTTGGAGGGGGTTTTGAATTCACCCCTCCACTTT
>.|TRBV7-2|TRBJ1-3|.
CASSLGAGDGNTIYF
TGTGCCAGCAGCTTAGGGGCTGGGGACGGAAACACCATATATTTT
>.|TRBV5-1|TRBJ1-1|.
CASRGVGSGTEAFF
TGCGCCAGCAGGGGCGTGGGTAGCGGCACTGAAGCTTTCTTT
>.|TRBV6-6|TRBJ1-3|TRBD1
CASSPYRWTGGGNTIYF
TGTGCCAGCAGTCCCTACCGGTGGACAGGCGGCGGAAACACCATATATTTT
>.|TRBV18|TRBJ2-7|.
CASSQGVDEQYF
TGTGCCAGCTCGCAAGGTGTGGACGAGCAGTACTTC
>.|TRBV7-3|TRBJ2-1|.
CASSLRSTGFTYNEQFF
TGTGCCAGCAGCTTACGGTCGACGGGGTTCACCTACAATGAGCAGTTCTTC
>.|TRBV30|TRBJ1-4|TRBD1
CAWKPGGWGEKLFF
TGTGCCTGGAAACCAGGGGGATGGGGTGAAAAACTGTTTTTT
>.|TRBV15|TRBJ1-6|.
CATSRGVETLHF
TGTGCCACCAGCAGAGGGGTGGAAACCCTCCACTTT